A single TCR beta chain is shown here with its context. The antigen is not known. This sample is drawn from a study of T cell responses to AZD1222 COVID-19 vaccine. Study-level points and caveats: Seropositive AZD1222 recipients at baseline numbered only six or seven. White British ancestry dominated among donors, who included more females, and clonal diversity was possibly underestimated.

V was clipped by 6 bases and J by 5 bases, with 16 bases between them. Looked up from germline, CDR1 is SGHTA and CDR2 is FQGNSA. This CDR3 has 14 residues. The method was immunoSEQ multiplex PCR; TCRdb's version includes in-frame clones alone and lacks a portion of them. The sample has over 140,000 clones; 80% to 95% are singletons. The source material was peripheral blood, sampled 28 days after the second AZD1222 dose. This chain uses TRBV7-2 with TRBJ1-1; D may be TRBD1 (5 bases). This clonotype was obtained from an adult who received the AZD1222 COVID-19 vaccine. CDR3 DNA sequence: TGTGCCAGCAGTTCCTCAGGGATGGGAACTGAAGCTTTCTTT. Amino acids: CASSSSGMGTEAFF.